This TCR beta chain was profiled in a study of blood T cell repertoires in COVID-19. V was pared by 5 bases and J by 4 bases, with 10 bases of the junction left unmatched. Germline assignment: CDR1 MNHEY and CDR2 SMNVEV (reference sequence). The CDR3 extends over 18 amino acids. This clone was detected only once. Generated by immunoSEQ multiplex PCR, the TCRdb table keeps only in-frame clones and is missing some. Of 150,000 to 200,000 clones in the sample, about 88% were seen once. This TCR came from a woman in her forties in a cohort exposed to, infected with or recovered from COVID-19 (not recorded which). Sequenced material: PBMCs or T cells enriched from blood (not recorded which). The J gene is TRBJ2-2, the V gene TRBV27, with TRBD2 matching 13 bases. The CDR3 protein is CASSPEGLAGVSTGELFF. The CDR3 DNA is TGTGCCAGCAGTCCCGAAGGACTAGCGGGAGTAAGCACCGGGGAGCTGTTTTTT.